These 8 T cell receptor beta chains originate from one sample sequenced in a study of CD8 T cells in ankylosing spondylitis. TCRdb independently ran MiXCR on the 5' RACE reads; one entry per CDR3 protein. The repertoire holds roughly 200,000 distinct CDR3 sequences, with roughly 13% as singletons. The sample was blood, either unsorted or a sorted T cell fraction (not recorded which). Receptors originate from a male donor with ankylosing spondylitis or in good health (not recorded which).

The rearrangement links TRBV3-1 to TRBJ2-2; maybe TRBD2 (6 bases). Germline CDR1 reads LGHDT; CDR2 reads YNNKEL (reference sequence). Trimming pared 8 bases from V and 6 bases from J, leaving 13 bases between. This CDR3 is built from 13 residues. The CDR3 region has the DNA TGTGCCAGCTGCTATCGGGAGCCCGGGGAGCTGTTTTTT. Amino acids: CASCYREPGELFF.

The rearrangement joins TRBV2 to TRBJ1-4; no clear D gene. The CDR3 runs to 14 residues. CDR1 is SNHLY, CDR2 FYNNEI, per germline. The ends were cut back, 1 base at V and 8 bases at J, with 11 bases in the middle. The CDR3 sequence is CASSEGQPSEKLFF. The CDR3 DNA sequence: TGTGCCAGCAGTGAAGGGCAACCGTCAGAAAAACTGTTTTTT. The variable domain in full, completed from reference TRBV2 and TRBJ1-4, reads EPEVTQTPSHQVTQMGQEVILRCVPISNHLYFYWYRQILGQKVEFLVSFYNNEISEKSEIFDDQFSVERPDGSNFTLKIRSTKLEDSAMYFCASSEGQPSEKLFFGSGTQLSVL.

This clonotype was detected only a few times. The gene calls are TRBV12-3 or TRBV12-4 and TRBJ2-7; D unresolved. Trimming shortened V by 5 bases and J by 7 bases, and 15 bases separated the two germline ends. The CDR3 is 13 amino acids. CDR3 residues: CASSLRVSREQYF. CDR3 nucleotides: TGTGCCAGCAGTCTCCGGGTAAGCCGAGAGCAGTACTTC.

This clonotype has at least ten counts. The chain has TRBV7-9 and TRBJ2-3; D is possibly TRBD1 or TRBD2 (5 bases each). There are 13 residues in the CDR3. Germline V gene lookup returns CDR1 SEHNR and CDR2 FQNEAQ (reference sequence). Trimming shortened V by 3 bases and J by 6 bases, and 10 bases separated the two germline ends. The DNA for the CDR3 is TGTGCCAGCAGCTTGGGGGAGAGGGATACGCAGTATTTT. As protein: CASSLGERDTQYF. Full variable domain (remainder filled in from reference TRBV7-9 and TRBJ2-3): DTGVSQNPRHKITKRGQNVTFRCDPISEHNRLYWYRQTLGQGPEFLTYFQNEAQLEKSRLLSDRFSAERPKGSFSTLEIQRTEQGDSAMYLCASSLGERDTQYFGPGTRLTVL.

This clonotype was found a few times. This chain uses TRBV9 with TRBJ1-2; D is possibly TRBD1 (6 bases). The CDR3 runs 13 residues. The V gene lost 2 bases and the J gene lost 2 bases, with 7 bases spanning the gap. Germline loops: CDR1 SGDLS, CDR2 YYNGEE. The CDR3, as DNA: TGTGCCAGCAGCGTTGGACAGAACTATGGCTACACCTTC. Its translation: CASSVGQNYGYTF.

This clonotype was picked up a small number of times. The gene calls are TRBV12-3 or TRBV12-4 and TRBJ2-1; no clear D. V lost 3 bases and J lost 8, with 8 bases in between. The CDR3 spans 12 residues. The CDR3 here is CASSLVFDEQFF. CDR3 DNA: TGTGCCAGCAGTTTGGTTTTCGATGAGCAGTTCTTC.

There are a few counts of this clonotype. The CDR3 region has the DNA TGTGCCAGCAGTTTGGGCCTCAGGTACAATGAGCAGTTCTTC. Translating it yields CASSLGLRYNEQFF. The chain joins TRBV27 to TRBJ2-1; D is uncertain. This CDR3 is built from 14 residues. In germline, CDR1 is MNHEY, CDR2 SMNVEV (reference sequence). With 3 bases removed from V and 4 bases from J, the gap between germline ends came to 10 bases.

This clonotype turned up a few times. V usage is TRBV4-1 and J usage is TRBJ2-7, with 10 bases lining up with TRBD1. CDR1 and CDR2 (germline): MGHRA, YSYEKL. Trimming took 4 bases from V and 5 from J; bases not matched to a gene: 8. This CDR3 is built from 15 residues. CDR3 nucleotide sequence: TGCGCCAGCAGCCTGCGGGGACAGGGGCCTGACGAGCAGTACTTC. It codes for CASSLRGQGPDEQYF.